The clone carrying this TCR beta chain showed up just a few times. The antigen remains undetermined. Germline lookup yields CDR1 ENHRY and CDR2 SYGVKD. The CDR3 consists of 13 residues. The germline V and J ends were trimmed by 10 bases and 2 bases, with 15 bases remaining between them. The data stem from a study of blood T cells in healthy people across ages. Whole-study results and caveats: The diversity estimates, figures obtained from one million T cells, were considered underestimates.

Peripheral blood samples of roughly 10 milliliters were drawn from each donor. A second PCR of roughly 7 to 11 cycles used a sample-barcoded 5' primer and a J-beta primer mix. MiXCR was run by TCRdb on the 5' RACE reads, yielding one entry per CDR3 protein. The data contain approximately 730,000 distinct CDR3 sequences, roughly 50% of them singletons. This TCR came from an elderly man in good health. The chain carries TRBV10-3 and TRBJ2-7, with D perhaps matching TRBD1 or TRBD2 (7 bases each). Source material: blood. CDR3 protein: CATRGGRAYEQYF. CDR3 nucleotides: TGTGCCACCAGGGGGGGGAGGGCCTACGAGCAGTACTTC.